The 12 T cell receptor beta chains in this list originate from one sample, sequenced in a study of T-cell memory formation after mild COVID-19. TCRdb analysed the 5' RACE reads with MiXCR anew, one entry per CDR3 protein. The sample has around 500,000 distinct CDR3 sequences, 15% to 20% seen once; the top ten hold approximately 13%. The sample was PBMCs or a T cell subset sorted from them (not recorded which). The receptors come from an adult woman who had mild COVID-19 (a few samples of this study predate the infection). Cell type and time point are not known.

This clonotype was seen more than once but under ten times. This chain's CDR3 is CASSLGRDVVIGQYF. The CDR3 DNA is TGTGCCAGCAGCCTAGGACGGGATGTTGTAATCGGGCAGTACTTC. This sequence joins TRBV7-8 and TRBJ2-7, with TRBD2 as a possible D gene (5 bases). Germline V gene lookup returns CDR1 SGHVS and CDR2 FQNEAQ. V lost 5 bases to trimming and J lost 9 bases, with 23 bases between them. This CDR3 is built from 15 residues. Based on the CDR3 plus reference TRBV7-8 and TRBJ2-7, the full variable domain is GAGVSQSPRYKVAKRGQDVALRCDPISGHVSLFWYQQALGQGPEFLTYFQNEAQLDKSGLPSDRFFAERPEGSVSTLKIQRTQQEDSAVYLCASSLGRDVVIGQYFGPGTRLTVT.

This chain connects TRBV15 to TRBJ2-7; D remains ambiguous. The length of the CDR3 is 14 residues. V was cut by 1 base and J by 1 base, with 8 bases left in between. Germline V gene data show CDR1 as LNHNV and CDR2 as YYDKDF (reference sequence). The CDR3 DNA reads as TGTGCCACCAGCAGAGGAGACTCTTCCTACGAGCAGTACTTC. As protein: CATSRGDSSYEQYF.

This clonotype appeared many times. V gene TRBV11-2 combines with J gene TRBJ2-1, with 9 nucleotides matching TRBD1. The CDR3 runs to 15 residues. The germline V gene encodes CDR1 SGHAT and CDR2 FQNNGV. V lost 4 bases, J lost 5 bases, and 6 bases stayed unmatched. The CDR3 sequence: CASSSSDRGDNEQFF. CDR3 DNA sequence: TGTGCCAGCAGCTCCTCGGACAGGGGCGACAATGAGCAGTTCTTC.

The CDR3 sequence: CASSPSMTGEGYTF. The CDR3 region has the DNA TGTGCCAGCAGTCCTTCGATGACAGGGGAGGGCTACACCTTC. The chain links TRBV12-3 or TRBV12-4 to TRBJ1-2; 8 bases are a match to TRBD1. J lost 8 bases, V lost 5 bases, and 10 bases had no gene match. The CDR3 totals 14 residues.

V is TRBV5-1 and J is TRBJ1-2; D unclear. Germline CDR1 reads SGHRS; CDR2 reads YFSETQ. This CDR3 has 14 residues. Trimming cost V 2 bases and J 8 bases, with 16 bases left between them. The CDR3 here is CASSLVETPGGYTF. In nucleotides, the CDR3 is TGCGCCAGCAGCTTAGTAGAAACCCCCGGAGGCTACACCTTC.

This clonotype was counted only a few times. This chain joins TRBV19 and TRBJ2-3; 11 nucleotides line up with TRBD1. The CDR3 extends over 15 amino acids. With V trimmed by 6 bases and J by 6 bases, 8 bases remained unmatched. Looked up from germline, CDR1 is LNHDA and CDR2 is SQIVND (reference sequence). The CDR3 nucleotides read TGTGCCAGTAGCCACGGACAGGGGGCACGCGATACGCAGTATTTT. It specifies CASSHGQGARDTQYF.

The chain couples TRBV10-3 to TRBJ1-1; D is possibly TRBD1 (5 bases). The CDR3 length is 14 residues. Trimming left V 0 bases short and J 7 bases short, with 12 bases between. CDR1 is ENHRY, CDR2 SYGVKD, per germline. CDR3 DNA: TGTGCCATCAGTGAGTCGACTCGTGACAGTGAAGCTTTCTTT. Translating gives CAISESTRDSEAFF.

Here the CDR3 DNA reads TGTGCCACCAGCAGACGGCCCACAGATACGCAGTATTTT. Amino acid sequence: CATSRRPTDTQYF. V and J are TRBV15 and TRBJ2-3; D remains unclear. The CDR3 spans 13 residues. The germline V gene has CDR1 LNHNV and CDR2 YYDKDF (reference sequence). V dropped 2 bases and J dropped 2 bases, with 5 bases sitting between them.

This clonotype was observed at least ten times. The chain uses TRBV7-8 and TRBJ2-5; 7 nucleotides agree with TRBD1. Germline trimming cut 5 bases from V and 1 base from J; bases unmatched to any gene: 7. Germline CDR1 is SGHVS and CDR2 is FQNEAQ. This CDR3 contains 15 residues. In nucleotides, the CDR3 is TGTGCCAGCAGCCGAACAGGGACAGCCCAAGAGACCCAGTACTTC. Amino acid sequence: CASSRTGTAQETQYF. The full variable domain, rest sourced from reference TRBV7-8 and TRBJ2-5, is GAGVSQSPRYKVAKRGQDVALRCDPISGHVSLFWYQQALGQGPEFLTYFQNEAQLDKSGLPSDRFFAERPEGSVSTLKIQRTQQEDSAVYLCASSRTGTAQETQYFGPGTRLLVL.

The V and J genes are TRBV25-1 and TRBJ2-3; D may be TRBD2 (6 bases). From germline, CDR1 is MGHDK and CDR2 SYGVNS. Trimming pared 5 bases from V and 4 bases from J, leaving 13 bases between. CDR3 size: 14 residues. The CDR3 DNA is TGTGCCAGCAGTCACGGGACTGCCCCAGATACGCAGTATTTT. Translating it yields CASSHGTAPDTQYF.

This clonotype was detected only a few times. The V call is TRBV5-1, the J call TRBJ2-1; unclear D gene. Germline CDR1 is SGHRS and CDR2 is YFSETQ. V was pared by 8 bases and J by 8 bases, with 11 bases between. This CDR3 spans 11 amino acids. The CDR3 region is CASHHEYEQFF. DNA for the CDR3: TGCGCCAGTCACCACGAATATGAGCAGTTCTTC.

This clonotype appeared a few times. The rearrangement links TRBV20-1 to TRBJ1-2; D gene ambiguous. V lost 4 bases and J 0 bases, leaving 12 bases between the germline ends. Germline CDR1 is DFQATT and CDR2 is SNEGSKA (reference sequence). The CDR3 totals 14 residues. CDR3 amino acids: CSANYELANYGYTF. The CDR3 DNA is TGCAGTGCTAATTATGAGTTAGCTAACTATGGCTACACCTTC.